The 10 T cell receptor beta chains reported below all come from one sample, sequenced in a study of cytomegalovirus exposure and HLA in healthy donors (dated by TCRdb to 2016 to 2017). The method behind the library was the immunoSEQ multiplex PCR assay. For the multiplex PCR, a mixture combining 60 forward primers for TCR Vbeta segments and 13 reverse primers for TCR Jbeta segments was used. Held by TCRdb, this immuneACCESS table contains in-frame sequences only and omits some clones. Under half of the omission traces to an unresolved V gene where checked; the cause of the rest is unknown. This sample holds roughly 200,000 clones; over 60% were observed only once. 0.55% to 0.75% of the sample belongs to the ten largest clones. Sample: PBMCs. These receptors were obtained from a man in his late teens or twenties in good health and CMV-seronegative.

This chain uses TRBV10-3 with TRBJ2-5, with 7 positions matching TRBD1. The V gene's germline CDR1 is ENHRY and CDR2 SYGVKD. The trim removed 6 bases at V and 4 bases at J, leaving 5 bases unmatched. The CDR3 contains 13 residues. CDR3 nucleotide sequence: TGTGCCATCAGCGAGAGGGGGCCAGAGACCCAGTACTTC. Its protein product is CAISERGPETQYF.

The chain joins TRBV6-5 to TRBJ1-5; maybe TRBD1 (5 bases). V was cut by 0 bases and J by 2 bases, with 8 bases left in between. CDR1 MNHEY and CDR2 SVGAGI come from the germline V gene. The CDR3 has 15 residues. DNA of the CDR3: TGTGCCAGCAGTTACTCCGCGACAGGCAATCAGCCCCAGCATTTT. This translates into CASSYSATGNQPQHF.

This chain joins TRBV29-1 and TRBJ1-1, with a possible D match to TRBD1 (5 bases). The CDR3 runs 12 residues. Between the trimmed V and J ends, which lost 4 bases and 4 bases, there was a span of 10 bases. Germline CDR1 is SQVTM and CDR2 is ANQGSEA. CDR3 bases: TGCAGCGTTGCCATTAGGGGCACTGAAGCTTTCTTT. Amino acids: CSVAIRGTEAFF.

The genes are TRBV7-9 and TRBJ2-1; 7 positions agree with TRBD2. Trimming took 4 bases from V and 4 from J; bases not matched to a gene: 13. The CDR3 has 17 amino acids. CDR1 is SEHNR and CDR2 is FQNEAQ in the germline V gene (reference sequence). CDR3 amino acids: CASSSVQGPAGYNEQFF. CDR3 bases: TGTGCCAGCAGCTCCGTGCAGGGCCCAGCGGGGTACAATGAGCAGTTCTTC. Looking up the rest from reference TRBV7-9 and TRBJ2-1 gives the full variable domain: DTGVSQNPRHKITKRGQNVTFRCDPISEHNRLYWYRQTLGQGPEFLTYFQNEAQLEKSRLLSDRFSAERPKGSFSTLEIQRTEQGDSAMYLCASSSVQGPAGYNEQFFGPGTRLTVL.

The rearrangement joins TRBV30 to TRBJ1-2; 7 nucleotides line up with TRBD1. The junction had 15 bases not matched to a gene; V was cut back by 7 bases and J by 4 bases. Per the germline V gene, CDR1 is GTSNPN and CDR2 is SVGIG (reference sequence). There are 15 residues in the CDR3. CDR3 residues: CASSHSGQYFYGYTF. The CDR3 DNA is TGTGCCTCCAGCCATTCGGGACAGTACTTCTATGGCTACACCTTC.

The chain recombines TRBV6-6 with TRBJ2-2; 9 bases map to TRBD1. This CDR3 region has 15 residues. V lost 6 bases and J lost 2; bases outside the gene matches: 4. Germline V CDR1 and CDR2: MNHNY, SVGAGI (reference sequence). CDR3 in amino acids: CASSRTGDNTGELFF. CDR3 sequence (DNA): TGTGCCAGCAGCCGGACAGGGGATAACACCGGGGAGCTGTTTTTT.

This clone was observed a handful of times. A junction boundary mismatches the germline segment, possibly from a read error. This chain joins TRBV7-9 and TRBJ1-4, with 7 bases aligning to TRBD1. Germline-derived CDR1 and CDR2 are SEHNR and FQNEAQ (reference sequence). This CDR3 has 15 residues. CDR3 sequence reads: CSSSNRDRRDEKLFF. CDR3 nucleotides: TGTTCCAGCAGCAATCGGGACAGACGAGATGAAAAACTGTTTTTT.

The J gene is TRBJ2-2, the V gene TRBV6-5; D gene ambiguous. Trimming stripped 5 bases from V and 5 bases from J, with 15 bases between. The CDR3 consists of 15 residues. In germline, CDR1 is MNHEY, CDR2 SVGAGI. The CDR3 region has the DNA TGTGCCAGCAGTAGAGGCCCCCCCGGGACCGGGGAGCTGTTTTTT. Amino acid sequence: CASSRGPPGTGELFF.

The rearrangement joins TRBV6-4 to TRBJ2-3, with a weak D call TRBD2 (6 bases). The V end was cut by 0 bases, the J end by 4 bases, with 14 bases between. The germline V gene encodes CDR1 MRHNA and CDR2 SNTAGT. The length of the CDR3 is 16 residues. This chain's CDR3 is CASSDSAGMSPDTQYF. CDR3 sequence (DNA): TGTGCCAGCAGTGACTCTGCGGGGATGAGCCCAGATACGCAGTATTTT.

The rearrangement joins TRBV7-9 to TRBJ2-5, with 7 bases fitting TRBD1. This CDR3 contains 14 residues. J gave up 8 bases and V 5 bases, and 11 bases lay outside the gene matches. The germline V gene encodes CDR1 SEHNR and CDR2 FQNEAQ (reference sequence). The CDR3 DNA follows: TGTGCCAGCAGCCCACGGACAGGCCAAGTTACCCAGTACTTC. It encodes CASSPRTGQVTQYF. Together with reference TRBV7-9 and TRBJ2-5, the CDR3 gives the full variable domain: DTGVSQNPRHKITKRGQNVTFRCDPISEHNRLYWYRQTLGQGPEFLTYFQNEAQLEKSRLLSDRFSAERPKGSFSTLEIQRTEQGDSAMYLCASSPRTGQVTQYFGPGTRLLVL.